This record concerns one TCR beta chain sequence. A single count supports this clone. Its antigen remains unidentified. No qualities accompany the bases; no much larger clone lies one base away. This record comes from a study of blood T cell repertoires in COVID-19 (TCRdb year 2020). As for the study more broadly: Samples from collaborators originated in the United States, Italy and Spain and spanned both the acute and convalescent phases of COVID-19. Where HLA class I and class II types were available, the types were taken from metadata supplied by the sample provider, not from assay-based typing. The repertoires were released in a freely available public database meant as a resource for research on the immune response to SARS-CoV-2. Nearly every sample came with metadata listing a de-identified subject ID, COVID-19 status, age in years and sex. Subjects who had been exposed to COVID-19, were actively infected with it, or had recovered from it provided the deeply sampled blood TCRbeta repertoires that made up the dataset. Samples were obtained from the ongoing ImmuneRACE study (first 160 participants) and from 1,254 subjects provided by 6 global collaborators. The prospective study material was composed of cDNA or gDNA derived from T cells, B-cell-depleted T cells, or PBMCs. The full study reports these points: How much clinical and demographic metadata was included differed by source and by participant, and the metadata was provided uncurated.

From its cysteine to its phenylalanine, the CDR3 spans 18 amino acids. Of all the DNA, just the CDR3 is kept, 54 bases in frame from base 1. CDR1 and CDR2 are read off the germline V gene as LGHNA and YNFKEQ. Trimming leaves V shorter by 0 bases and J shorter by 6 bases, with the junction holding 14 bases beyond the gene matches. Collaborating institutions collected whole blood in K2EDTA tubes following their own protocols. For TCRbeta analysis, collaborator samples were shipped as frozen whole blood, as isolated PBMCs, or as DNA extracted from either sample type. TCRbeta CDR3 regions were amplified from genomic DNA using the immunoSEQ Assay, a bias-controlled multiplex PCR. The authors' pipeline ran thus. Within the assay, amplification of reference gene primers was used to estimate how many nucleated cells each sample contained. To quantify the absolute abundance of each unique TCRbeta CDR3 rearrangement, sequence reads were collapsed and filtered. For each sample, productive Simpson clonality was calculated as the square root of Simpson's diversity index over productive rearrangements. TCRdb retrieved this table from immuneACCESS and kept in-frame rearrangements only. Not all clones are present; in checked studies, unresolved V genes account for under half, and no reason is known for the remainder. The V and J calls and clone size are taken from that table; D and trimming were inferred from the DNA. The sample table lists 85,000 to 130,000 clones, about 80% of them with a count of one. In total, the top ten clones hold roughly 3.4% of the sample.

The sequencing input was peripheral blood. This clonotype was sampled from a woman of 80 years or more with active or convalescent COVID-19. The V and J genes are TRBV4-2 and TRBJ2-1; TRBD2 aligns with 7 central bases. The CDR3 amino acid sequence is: CASSQDHLAGLIFNEQFF. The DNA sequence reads TGTGCCAGCAGCCAAGATCATTTGGCGGGACTAATTTTCAATGAGCAGTTCTTC.